The rows below give T cell receptor beta chains drawn from one sample of a study of OX40 agonist ivuxolimab in advanced cancers. The repertoire was sequenced with immunoSEQ multiplex PCR; TCRdb's copy has only in-frame clones and lacks some. The data show roughly 17,000 clones, 80% to 90% seen once. The material sequenced was CD4+ or CD8+ T cells sorted from blood, taken in a trial of the OX40 agonist ivuxolimab. These receptors came from an adult with an advanced solid tumor such as melanoma, head and neck, liver or kidney cancer. CDR3s include the opening cysteine and the closing phenylalanine or tryptophan. The order of the fields is V gene, D gene, J gene, CDR3 protein. The D gene is left open where the match is weak.

>TRBV11-3|-|TRBJ2-7
CASSTTLGALDEQYF
>TRBV28|TRBD1|TRBJ2-3
CASSLSRDRGGGTQYF
>TRBV4-1|-|TRBJ1-1
CASSQVTDTEAFF
>TRBV21-1|-|TRBJ1-5
CASSKGDLLNQPQHF
>TRBV7-9|-|TRBJ2-1
CASSSPLSPGNEQFF
>TRBV19|-|TRBJ1-1
CASSIYGAASNTEAFF
>TRBV11-2|TRBD1|TRBJ1-2
CASRPIKGRGRDGYTF
>TRBV10-2|TRBD2|TRBJ2-7
CASSDGTSARAAYEQYF
>TRBV7-7|TRBD1|TRBJ2-1
CASSLGTGSYNEQFF
>TRBV6-1|-|TRBJ1-4
CASSEGPGRREKLFF
>TRBV4-1|TRBD2|TRBJ2-1
CASSHQGLAAIYNEQFF
>TRBV13|-|TRBJ2-5
CASSSVQGETQYF
>TRBV7-9|-|TRBJ1-3
CASSFVLSGNTIYF
>TRBV27|TRBD2|TRBJ2-1
CASSIGTSGYNEQFF
>TRBV5-6|TRBD1|TRBJ2-5
CASILTGTAQETQYF
>TRBV7-2|TRBD2|TRBJ2-3
CASREGTSVRDTQYF
>TRBV11-3|-|TRBJ1-1
CASSLDRGGTGEAFF
>TRBV7-2|TRBD1|TRBJ2-7
CASSTPGQHYEQYF
>TRBV19|-|TRBJ2-7
CASSATLSLSYEQYF
>TRBV14|TRBD2|TRBJ2-1
CASSQLRGLAYNEQFF
>TRBV15|TRBD2|TRBJ2-3
CATSPRLANTDTQYF
>TRBV28|-|TRBJ2-7
CASSLRPGNDGLYEQYF
>TRBV2|-|TRBJ2-2
CASSELANTGELFF
>TRBV7-6|-|TRBJ2-5
CASSQALRLETQYF
>TRBV9|-|TRBJ2-7
CASSVGGGGDEQYF
>TRBV6-6|-|TRBJ1-2
CASSPTATGWGYGYTF
>TRBV2|-|TRBJ1-2
CASNPGDFYGYTF
>TRBV29-1|-|TRBJ2-1
CSAAFSYNEQFF
>TRBV4-2|TRBD2|TRBJ2-7
CASSPPPGLAGPKQYF
>TRBV27|TRBD2|TRBJ2-1
CASSLAGGGNEQFF
>TRBV27|-|TRBJ1-2
CASSPLSGGYGYTF
>TRBV5-4|-|TRBJ2-7
CASSPPRAARGYEQYF
>TRBV9|-|TRBJ1-6
CASSLSSYNSPLHF
>TRBV4-1|-|TRBJ2-7
CASSQVTSADYEQYF
>TRBV28|-|TRBJ2-6
CASRPPWSGANVLTF
>TRBV6-6|-|TRBJ2-7
CASLGPAYEQYF
>TRBV7-6|-|TRBJ2-5
CASSSSGYQETQYF
>TRBV29-1|-|TRBJ1-2
CSVEEQVYGYTF
>TRBV28|TRBD2|TRBJ2-7
CASSLLAGINEQYF
>TRBV5-1|TRBD1|TRBJ1-4
CASSDWTGTNEKLFF
>TRBV7-6|TRBD2|TRBJ2-1
CASSLFATAGEAYNEQFF
>TRBV28|-|TRBJ1-1
CASSPEKERTEAFF
>TRBV9|-|TRBJ2-7
CASSRGGSSSYEQYF
>TRBV30|TRBD2|TRBJ2-1
CAWRPGLAGGNLSYNEQFF
>TRBV5-5|-|TRBJ1-2
CASSFDYGYTF
>TRBV28|-|TRBJ2-5
CASSLSGRGFVGSGETQYF
>TRBV7-9|TRBD2|TRBJ2-2
CAISSGRAAGELFF
>TRBV7-9|-|TRBJ1-1
CASSFVLNTEAFF
>TRBV6-4|-|TRBJ1-1
CASSDSPLTEAFF
>TRBV5-4|-|TRBJ2-1
CASSFILNEQFF
>TRBV4-3|TRBD2|TRBJ2-7
CASSQGGGYEQYF
>TRBV11-3|TRBD2|TRBJ2-7
CASSLVWLAGDPEQYF
>TRBV7-2|-|TRBJ2-5
CASSFSHAETQYF
>TRBV21-1|-|TRBJ1-4
CASSKTGLHNEKLFF
>TRBV4-2|TRBD2|TRBJ2-7
CASSQDPGLGIEQYF
>TRBV27|-|TRBJ2-7
CASGYRWYEQYF
>TRBV5-6|TRBD1|TRBJ2-6
CASSLMQDRLSGANVLTF
>TRBV6-6|TRBD1|TRBJ1-1
CASTITGGATEAFF
>TRBV6-6|-|TRBJ1-5
CASRGLGRNQPQHF
>TRBV2|TRBD2|TRBJ2-1
CASSEGTSGWYNEQFF